A selection of T cell receptor beta chains follows, all from one sample in a study of radiotherapy plus CTLA-4 blockade in lung cancer. TCRdb's table, derived via immunoSEQ multiplex PCR, lists solely in-frame clones and lacks some. The data hold approximately 94,000 clones, with roughly 80% observed a single time. The sequences come from peripheral blood, collected from a patient treated with radiotherapy plus ipilimumab. These TCRs come from a human donor with non-small cell lung cancer that progressed on radiotherapy plus ipilimumab. CDR3s include the opening cysteine and the closing phenylalanine or tryptophan. Fields, in order: D gene, J gene, V gene, CDR3 DNA, CDR3 protein. D genes are given only for firm matches.

- | TRBJ1-5 | TRBV6-1 | TGTGCCAGCAGTGAGAGCAGTAGCAATCAGCCCCAGCATTTT | CASSESSSNQPQHF
- | TRBJ1-1 | TRBV9 | TGTGCCAGCAGCGTAGATCCCAGACGGGACACTGAAGCTTTCTTT | CASSVDPRRDTEAFF
- | TRBJ1-1 | TRBV11-2 | TGTGCCAGCAGCTCTTGGACGGATCTGAACACTGAAGCTTTCTTT | CASSSWTDLNTEAFF
- | TRBJ2-5 | TRBV15 | TGTGCCACCAGTACATACAGGGACGGGCCCCAAGAGACCCAGTACTTC | CATSTYRDGPQETQYF
- | TRBJ2-1 | TRBV9 | TGTGCCAGCAGCGCAGAAGGGAACCGTGTCAATGAGCAGTTCTTC | CASSAEGNRVNEQFF
- | TRBJ2-5 | TRBV7-8 | TGTGCCAGCAGCACTAGGGAGATAACTAAAGAGACCCAGTACTTC | CASSTREITKETQYF
- | TRBJ2-3 | TRBV2 | TGTGCCAGCGGGGGGCGGGCAGGGATCACAGATACGCAGTATTTT | CASGGRAGITDTQYF
- | TRBJ1-1 | TRBV7-9 | TGTGCCAGCAGCTTATCGCAGGGTACTGAAGCTTTCTTT | CASSLSQGTEAFF
- | TRBJ2-7 | TRBV5-6 | TGTGCCAGCAGCTTGCCGGGAAGGGGGGCCTACGAGCAGTACTTC | CASSLPGRGAYEQYF
TRBD2 | TRBJ2-1 | TRBV28 | TGTGCCAGCCGGCCGACTAGCGGAGACAATGAGCAGTTCTTC | CASRPTSGDNEQFF